This T cell receptor beta chain was documented in a study of T cell changes during pregnancy in multiple sclerosis. The assay was immunoSEQ multiplex PCR, and TCRdb's table has in-frame clones only and misses some. The repertoire holds more than 35,000 clones, around nine tenths seen once, with about 0.53% in the top ten. The source material was CD4+ T cells from peripheral blood mononuclear cells, sampled before pregnancy. The receptor comes from a female donor with multiple sclerosis, enrolled in a pregnancy study.

CDR3 in DNA: TGTGCCAGCAGCGTAGGGACAGCTAATGAAAAACTGTTTTTT. Translated, it gives CASSVGTANEKLFF. This chain joins TRBV9 and TRBJ1-4; D may be TRBD1 (6 bases). CDR1 and CDR2 (germline): SGDLS, YYNGEE. Trimming cost V 0 bases and J 3 bases, with 6 bases left between them. This CDR3 is 14 amino acids long.